These 2 T cell receptor beta chains were sequenced from one sample in a study of T cell clonality in common variable immunodeficiency. No antigen has been assigned to these receptors. Using immunoSEQ multiplex PCR, the repertoire was profiled, and TCRdb retains in-frame clones only, with some absent. Observed are approximately 12,000 clones, no singletons, with the top ten taking roughly 6.9%. Findings of the study overall: Common variable immunodeficiency TCR beta sequences reportedly had fewer deletions and N-nucleotide insertions.

The source material was peripheral blood mononuclear cells. All receptors come from a human donor with common variable immunodeficiency.

Details on this clone: The read halts 3 residues ahead of the CDR3 end, with the missing end drawn from the germline J gene. The gene calls are TRBV30 and TRBJ1-6, with 7 bases that match TRBD1. The CDR3 length is 13 residues. Trimming removed 3 bases from V and 8 bases from J; junction bases left unmatched: 4. Germline assignment: CDR1 GTSNPN and CDR2 SVGIG (reference sequence). CDR3 bases read: TGTGCCTGGAGGGCAGGGGGTGATTCACCC. It specifies CAWRAGGDSP. The whole CDR3 region reads CAWRAGGDSPLHF.

This clone was recorded a few times. The CDR3 end falls 3 residues outside the read, so it is completed with the germline J gene. The chain links TRBV18 to TRBJ1-1, with TRBD1 as a possible D gene (5 bases). V was cut by 6 bases and J by 1 base, with 12 bases left in between. The germline V gene encodes CDR1 KGHSH and CDR2 LQKENI. There are 14 residues in the CDR3. The CDR3 sequence: CASSLGAENTEAFF. The DNA read from the CDR3 is TGTGCCAGCTCTCTAGGGGCGGAGAACACTGAA.